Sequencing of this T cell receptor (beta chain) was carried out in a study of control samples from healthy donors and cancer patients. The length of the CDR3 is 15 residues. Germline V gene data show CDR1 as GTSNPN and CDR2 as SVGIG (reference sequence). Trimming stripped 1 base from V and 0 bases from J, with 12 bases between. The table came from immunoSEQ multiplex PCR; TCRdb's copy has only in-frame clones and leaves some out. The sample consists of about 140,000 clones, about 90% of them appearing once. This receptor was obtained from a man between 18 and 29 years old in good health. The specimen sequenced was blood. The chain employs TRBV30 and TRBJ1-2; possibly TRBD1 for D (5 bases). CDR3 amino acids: CAWSALTVPNYGYTF. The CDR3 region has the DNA TGTGCCTGGAGTGCCTTGACAGTTCCTAACTATGGCTACACCTTC.